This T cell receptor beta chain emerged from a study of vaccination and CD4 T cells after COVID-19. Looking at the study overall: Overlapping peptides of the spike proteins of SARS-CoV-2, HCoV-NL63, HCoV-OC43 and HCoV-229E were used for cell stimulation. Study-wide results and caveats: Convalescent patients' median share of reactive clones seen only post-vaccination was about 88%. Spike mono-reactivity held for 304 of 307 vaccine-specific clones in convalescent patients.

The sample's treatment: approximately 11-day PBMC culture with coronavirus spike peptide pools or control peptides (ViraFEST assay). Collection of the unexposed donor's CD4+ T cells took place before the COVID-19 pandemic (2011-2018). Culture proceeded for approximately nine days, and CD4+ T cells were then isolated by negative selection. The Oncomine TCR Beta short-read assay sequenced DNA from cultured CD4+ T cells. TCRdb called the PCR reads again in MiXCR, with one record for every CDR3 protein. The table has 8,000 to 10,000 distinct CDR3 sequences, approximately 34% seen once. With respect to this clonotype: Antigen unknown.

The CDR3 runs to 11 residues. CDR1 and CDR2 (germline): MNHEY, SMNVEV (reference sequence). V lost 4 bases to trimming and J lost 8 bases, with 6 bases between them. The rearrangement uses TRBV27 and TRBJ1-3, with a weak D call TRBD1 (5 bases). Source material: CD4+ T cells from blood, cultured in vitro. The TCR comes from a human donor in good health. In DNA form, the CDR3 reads TGTGCCAGCAGTTGGGGGGACACCATATATTTT. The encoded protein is CASSWGDTIYF.